This is a list of T cell receptor beta chains from one sample in a study of T cells in Graves' hyperthyroidism and ophthalmopathy. One entry per CDR3 protein, called by TCRdb with MiXCR from the multiplex PCR reads. The repertoire holds more than 550,000 distinct CDR3 sequences, with roughly a sixth as singletons. The sequenced sample was blood. These receptor sequences come from a woman aged 45-60 years with Graves' hyperthyroidism that later progressed to Graves' ophthalmopathy. The CDR3 runs from the conserved cysteine through the conserved F or W. A D gene is named only where the DNA matches it firmly. Clone size is shown for a subset of rows, as once, few, many or a class of expanded clone.

. | TRBJ1-1 | . | TRBV3-1 | TGTGCCAGCAGCCCCCGGACAGAGATTATGAACACTGAAGCTTTCTTT | CASSPRTEIMNTEAFF
few | TRBJ1-6 | . | TRBV2 | TGTGCCAGCAGTGATGACTATTCACCCCTCCACTTT | CASSDDYSPLHF
many | TRBJ2-7 | . | TRBV14 | TGTGCCAGCAGCCAGGGCGTCGAGCAGTACTTC | CASSQGVEQYF
few | TRBJ2-7 | . | TRBV20-1 | TGCAGTGCTAGAGGTCCGGAACAGGGTTCCTACGAGCAGTACTTC | CSARGPEQGSYEQYF
many | TRBJ2-7 | TRBD1 | TRBV20-1 | TGCAGTGCTAGAGTGGGGAACCCAGACAGGGCCTACGAGCAGTACTTC | CSARVGNPDRAYEQYF
few | TRBJ1-6 | . | TRBV7-6 | TGTGCCAGCAGGTTTGGGGTCAATTCACCCCTCCACTTT | CASRFGVNSPLHF
. | TRBJ1-5 | . | TRBV6-1 | TGTGCCAGCAGTGATACGGTTCAGGTCAGCCCCCAGCATTTT | CASSDTVQVSPQHF
. | TRBJ1-2 | . | TRBV9 | TGTGCCAGCAGCGTAGGGGGGCTCGGCTATGGCTACACCTTC | CASSVGGLGYGYTF
. | TRBJ1-4 | . | TRBV6-5 | TGTGCCAGCAGTTCAGGGGCGTCTGCAACTAATGAAAAACTGTTTTTT | CASSSGASATNEKLFF
many | TRBJ2-3 | TRBD2 | TRBV24-1 | TGTGCCACCAGTGATTCTAAGCGGGGGTGGACAGATACGCAGTATTTT | CATSDSKRGWTDTQYF
. | TRBJ1-1 | . | TRBV27 | TGTGCCAGCAGTTTTTCGGGGGGAATAAGCACTGAAGCTTTCTTT | CASSFSGGISTEAFF
many | TRBJ2-3 | . | TRBV5-1 | TGCGCCAGCAGCTTGGTACTCGGGGGTAGCACAGATACGCAGTATTTT | CASSLVLGGSTDTQYF
many | TRBJ1-1 | . | TRBV12-3/TRBV12-4 | TGTGCCAGCAGTTTTCAGGGTACCGCTGAAGCTTTCTTT | CASSFQGTAEAFF
few | TRBJ1-5 | . | TRBV10-3 | TGTGCCACTTCGGGGGGACAAAGCAATCAGCCCCAGCATTTT | CATSGGQSNQPQHF
many | TRBJ1-2 | . | TRBV11-2 | TGTGCCAGCAGCCCCATTTTGGATAACTATGGCTACACCTTC | CASSPILDNYGYTF
many | TRBJ1-2 | TRBD1 | TRBV11-2 | TGTGCCAGCAGCACAAACAGGGGGTTTACCTATGGCTACACCTTC | CASSTNRGFTYGYTF
. | TRBJ1-5 | . | TRBV20-1 | TGCAGTGCCCCCACGGGGGGGACTGGTTTCCAGCCCCAGCATTTT | CSAPTGGTGFQPQHF
many | TRBJ2-1 | TRBD2 | TRBV3-1 | TGTGCCAGCAGCTTAAGACTAGCGGGGGATGAGCAGTTCTTC | CASSLRLAGDEQFF
. | TRBJ2-1 | . | TRBV24-1 | TGTGCCACCAGCCCGGACAGCTTCGAGGGGCAGTTCTTC | CATSPDSFEGQFF
. | TRBJ2-4 | TRBD1 | TRBV18 | TGTGCCAGCTCACCAATAGGACAGGGACTAGCCAAAAACATTCAGTACTTC | CASSPIGQGLAKNIQYF
few | TRBJ1-2 | TRBD1 | TRBV5-1 | TGCGCCAGCAGCTTGGTGGGACAGGGAACCCCAAACTATGGCTACACCTTC | CASSLVGQGTPNYGYTF
many | TRBJ2-7 | TRBD2 | TRBV6-2/TRBV6-3 | TGTGCCAGCAGTAAAAGGACTAGCGGGGCCGACTACTACGAGCAGTACTTC | CASSKRTSGADYYEQYF
many | TRBJ1-1 | . | TRBV7-2 | TGTGCCAGAAGAAAAAGGGGAGGATGGACTGAAGCTTTCTTT | CARRKRGGWTEAFF
few | TRBJ2-2 | TRBD1 | TRBV11-3 | TGTGCCAGCAGCCCAACTCCAGGGGGCCGGGAGCTGTTTTTT | CASSPTPGGRELFF
few | TRBJ2-1 | . | TRBV29-1 | TGCAGCGTTGAGAGAGCGGAGGCGCAGTTCTTC | CSVERAEAQFF
many | TRBJ1-1 | . | TRBV3-1 | TGTGCCAGCACCGCGACACGGAAGAACACTGAAGCTTTCTTT | CASTATRKNTEAFF
few | TRBJ1-2 | . | TRBV9 | TGTGCCAGCAGCCATGTCGGGGTGGAGGGAGGAGGTGGCTACACCTTC | CASSHVGVEGGGGYTF
. | TRBJ1-5 | . | TRBV9 | TGTGCCAGCAGCCCCCAAGAAAGGGGGTCCGGTAGCAATCAGCCCCAGCATTTT | CASSPQERGSGSNQPQHF
. | TRBJ1-5 | . | TRBV20-1 | TGCAGTGCTAGAGAACAATATAGCAATCAGCCCCAGCATTTT | CSAREQYSNQPQHF
many | TRBJ2-5 | . | TRBV11-2 | TGTGCCAGCAGCTTAGAAAGTTCAGGGGTGACCCAGTACTTC | CASSLESSGVTQYF
many | TRBJ1-2 | . | TRBV27 | TGTGCCAGCAGTTTATTCCAAGGGGAGGATTGGGACTATGGCTACACCTTC | CASSLFQGEDWDYGYTF
. | TRBJ1-3 | . | TRBV27 | TGTGCCAGCAGGACGTCTGGAAACACCATATATTTT | CASRTSGNTIYF
few | TRBJ1-1 | . | TRBV19 | TGTGCCAGTAGTATCCCGGACATGATCTCTGAAGCTTTCTTT | CASSIPDMISEAFF
few | TRBJ2-7 | . | TRBV9 | TGTGCCAGCAGCGTGGAGAGAAGTCCTTACGAGCAGTACTTC | CASSVERSPYEQYF
. | TRBJ2-3 | . | TRBV29-1 | TGCAGCGTTGAAGATTTAGGATACCTCTCCACAGATACGCAGTATTTT | CSVEDLGYLSTDTQYF
. | TRBJ2-3 | TRBD2 | TRBV7-9 | TGTGCCAGCAGCTTAATCGGAGCGGGGAGCACAGATACGCAGTATTTT | CASSLIGAGSTDTQYF
. | TRBJ2-3 | . | TRBV4-1 | TGCGCCAGCAGCCAAGAGGACCCGATTAGGGGGGATACGCAGTATTTT | CASSQEDPIRGDTQYF
few | TRBJ1-1 | . | TRBV29-1 | TGCAGCGTTGAAGATAGGTTGAACACTGAAGCTTTCTTT | CSVEDRLNTEAFF
many | TRBJ2-1 | . | TRBV3-1 | TGTGCCAGCAGCCAAGGTCCGGGGTTTGATGAGCAGTTCTTC | CASSQGPGFDEQFF
few | TRBJ1-2 | . | TRBV4-1 | TGCGCCAGCAGCGAAAGACAGGTTTTCAACTATGGCTACACCTTC | CASSERQVFNYGYTF
. | TRBJ2-3 | . | TRBV29-1 | TGCAGCGTTGCGTCAGGGAGCACAGATACGCAGTATTTT | CSVASGSTDTQYF
. | TRBJ2-5 | TRBD2 | TRBV20-1 | TGCAGTGCTATAGTAAACGCCGGGACTACCTCCTCCGAGACCCAGTACTTC | CSAIVNAGTTSSETQYF
. | TRBJ1-1 | . | TRBV29-1 | TGCAGCGTGATGAGGACACTGAACACTGAAGCTTTCTTT | CSVMRTLNTEAFF
. | TRBJ2-1 | . | TRBV19 | TGTGCCAGTAGTTTACCCCAGGAGACCTACAATGAGCAGTTCTTC | CASSLPQETYNEQFF
. | TRBJ1-1 | . | TRBV7-8 | TGTGCCAGCAGAAAGGAGGGTAGGACTGAAGCTTTCTTT | CASRKEGRTEAFF
few | TRBJ1-1 | TRBD1 | TRBV20-1 | TGCAGTGCTAGAGTCCGGGACAGGGGATCTTGGAAAGCTTTCTTT | CSARVRDRGSWKAFF
many | TRBJ2-7 | TRBD1 | TRBV30 | TGTGCCTGGAGTGTTGGGGTAGGGGACAGGGCCTCCTACGAGCAGTACTTC | CAWSVGVGDRASYEQYF
few | TRBJ1-2 | . | TRBV25-1 | TGTGCCAGCAGTGATGAGGTTTCGGGCAGCTCCTATGGCTACACCTTC | CASSDEVSGSSYGYTF
many | TRBJ1-2 | . | TRBV18 | TGTGCCAGCTCACCAGGGCGGGGCAGACTTACTAACTATGGCTACACCTTC | CASSPGRGRLTNYGYTF
many | TRBJ2-3 | TRBD2 | TRBV3-1 | TGTGCCAGCAGCCAAGATGTGGTAGCGGGGCTTGGGGATACGCAGTATTTT | CASSQDVVAGLGDTQYF
few | TRBJ2-4 | TRBD1 | TRBV7-8 | TGTGCCAGCAGCTTAGTGACAGGGGAGTCAGTGAACATTCAGTACTTC | CASSLVTGESVNIQYF
. | TRBJ1-2 | . | TRBV9 | TGTGCCAGCAGCGTAGTAGGGCAAGGCTATGGCTACACCTTC | CASSVVGQGYGYTF
many | TRBJ2-3 | . | TRBV5-1 | TGCGCCAGCAGCTTGCTGGGTTCCACAGATACGCAGTATTTT | CASSLLGSTDTQYF